This TCR beta chain was observed in a study of cytomegalovirus exposure and HLA in healthy donors (dated by TCRdb to 2015 to 2018). Background for the entire study: A later analysis indicated that the 90 to 150 validation repertoires were generated on the platform also employed for the 650 to 850 repertoires of the first cohort. The study aimed to test whether signatures of past pathogen exposure could be identified by cataloging public T cell receptors. To predict cytomegalovirus infection status, the study combined high-throughput TCR immunosequencing, statistical association of individual TCRs with disease status, and machine learning. Along with the approximately 700-subject first cohort, a separate validation cohort of over a hundred different subjects was used. Broader findings and caveats from the paper: In the study, about 150 TCR beta chains were listed as associated with cytomegalovirus. The authors suggested that the approach could potentially be extended to other disease states and immunological phenotypes. In vitro tests confirmed that three of the cytomegalovirus-associated TCR beta chains recognize cytomegalovirus antigens. The classifier was reported to diagnose cytomegalovirus status with high specificity and sensitivity in both the original cohort and the validation cohort. While some public TCRs were present in many individuals, most TCR sequences turned up only very rarely across donors. A later analysis had no HLA typing for the validation cohort, so co-occurrence there was scored across all 130 or so repertoires. Subsequent analysis determined that TCRs grouped into clusters in the first cohort also showed a tendency toward co-occurrence across the 120 validation repertoires, and roughly 95% of cluster scores exceeded 0.

Trimming removed 4 bases from V and 0 bases from J, leaving 12 bases between the germline ends. Per the germline V gene, MNHEY is the CDR1 and SVGAGI is the CDR2. Its CDR3 holds 15 amino acids, cysteine through phenylalanine. Left in the record is the CDR3 DNA by itself, 45 bases read in frame from the first base. The donors belonged to the validation cohort of around 110 subjects, which was separate from the roughly 700-subject first cohort. The library came from the immunoSEQ multiplex PCR assay. On the authors' methods: A statistical classification framework was built for diagnosing cytomegalovirus status from the catalog of TCR beta chain sequences. Sourced from immuneACCESS, this table was stored by TCRdb with only in-frame sequences that have V and J called. A share of the clones is absent; for the studies checked, an unresolved V gene accounts for under half, and the remainder has no known explanation. That table is the source of V, J and clone size, and D and trimming were worked out from the DNA. The table for this sample lists 300,000 or so clones; nearly 90% of them were counted only once. The ten largest clones represent more than 0.95% of the sample.

Concerning this clone: Its target antigen remains unknown. No base quality information exists; no much larger clone differs at one position.

The sequencing sample was made of PBMCs. The rearranged chain carries TRBV6-5 and TRBJ1-1, with the D gene not clear enough to name. This sequence was found in a man in his thirties or forties in good health and CMV-seronegative. The DNA sequence is TGTGCCAGCAGTTTCGACAACAGAGTGAACACTGAAGCTTTCTTT. It is translated as CASSFDNRVNTEAFF.